This TCR beta chain was retrieved from a study of CD8 T cells in ankylosing spondylitis. A remark on this clonotype: Its target is unknown.

Quantitative 5'-RACE with molecular barcodes produced the TCR beta libraries. MiXCR was run by TCRdb on the 5' RACE reads, yielding one entry per CDR3 protein. Of some 800,000 distinct CDR3 sequences in the sample, 12% were seen once. Study findings and constraints: A motif in TCR beta, a set of 8 or 9 highly homologous variants, appeared characteristic of ankylosing spondylitis blood.

Germline CDR1 reads SGHNT; CDR2 reads YYREEE (reference sequence). V lost 0 bases, J lost 1 base, and 8 bases lay in between. The CDR3 runs to 15 residues. The TCR originated in a male donor with ankylosing spondylitis. The sample taken for sequencing was blood, either unsorted or a sorted T cell fraction (not recorded which). The V call is TRBV5-4, the J call TRBJ2-1, with D unclear. The chain's CDR3 is CASSLEFSSYNEQFF. In DNA form, the CDR3 reads TGTGCCAGCAGCTTGGAGTTTAGTTCCTACAATGAGCAGTTCTTC.